Below are 11 T cell receptor beta chains sequenced from a single sample in a study of CD4 and CD8 cells across lung adenocarcinoma regions. TCRdb ran MiXCR on the PCR reads and lists one entry per CDR3 protein. The sample includes some 7,600 distinct CDR3 sequences, 45% of them seen just once. Sequencing was performed on CD8+ T cells from the center of a lung tumor. The receptor set was obtained from a male donor with lung adenocarcinoma. The CD4 and CD8 labels of this study may be unreliable.

V usage is TRBV6-1 and J usage is TRBJ2-2, with TRBD1 as a possible D gene (5 bases). V gave up 6 bases and J gave up 1 base, with 12 bases separating them. CDR3 size: 15 residues. The germline CDR1 and CDR2 sequences are MNHNS and SASEGT. The CDR3 DNA is TGTGCCAGCAGCTGGGGCAGAGGGAACACCGGGGAGCTGTTTTTT. Its translation is CASSWGRGNTGELFF.

This chain connects TRBV30 to TRBJ2-3, with a weak D call TRBD1 (5 bases). CDR1 is GTSNPN, CDR2 SVGIG, per germline (reference sequence). V was shortened by 3 bases and J by 2 bases, with 9 bases between the two germline ends. This CDR3 has 13 amino acids. CDR3 sequence: CAWSSGYTDTQYF. CDR3 coding DNA: TGTGCCTGGAGCTCAGGGTACACAGATACGCAGTATTTT.

This CDR3 is CASSSLAGYNEQFF. The DNA for the CDR3 is TGTGCCAGCAGTTCGCTAGCGGGCTACAATGAGCAGTTCTTC. The V and J genes are TRBV6-5 and TRBJ2-1; 8 bases are a match to TRBD2. CDR3 size: 14 residues. V shed 4 bases and J 3 bases; nucleotides not matched to a gene: 2. CDR1 is MNHEY, CDR2 SVGAGI, per germline.

This clonotype was counted ten times or more. V gene TRBV7-2 combines with J gene TRBJ2-1, with unresolved D. This CDR3 contains 14 residues. CDR1 and CDR2 from the germline V gene are SGHTA and FQGNSA. V lost 1 base to trimming and J lost 4 bases, with 8 bases between them. The CDR3 DNA follows: TGTGCCAGCAGCTTAGAGACCGCGTACAATGAGCAGTTCTTC. This encodes CASSLETAYNEQFF.

The CDR3 DNA sequence: TGTGCCTGGAGTGTAACGGCAGGGGGTCAGCCCCAGCATTTT. Translated: CAWSVTAGGQPQHF. The chain combines TRBV30 with TRBJ1-5, with TRBD1 matching 7 bases. CDR1 and CDR2 from the germline V gene are GTSNPN and SVGIG (reference sequence). The length of the CDR3 is 14 residues. The junction had 5 bases not matched to a gene; V was cut back by 0 bases and J by 6 bases. Together with reference TRBV30 and TRBJ1-5, the CDR3 gives the full variable domain: SQTIHQWPATLVQPVGSPLSLECTVEGTSNPNLYWYRQAAGRGLQLLFYSVGIGQISSEVPQNLSASRPQDRQFILSSKKLLLSDSGFYLCAWSVTAGGQPQHFGDGTRLSIL.

This clonotype was picked up many times. The chain uses TRBV4-1 and TRBJ2-5, with 8 bases that match TRBD2. Looked up from germline, CDR1 is MGHRA and CDR2 is YSYEKL. The CDR3 sequence is 18 residues long. The trim removed 1 base at V and 2 bases at J, leaving 12 bases unmatched. The CDR3 DNA reads as TGCGCCAGCAGCCAAGGAATTGTGACGGGAGGGAAACAAGAGACCCAGTACTTC. Its translation: CASSQGIVTGGKQETQYF.

This chain uses TRBV6-5 with TRBJ1-2; maybe TRBD1 (6 bases). This CDR3 spans 17 amino acids. With 1 base removed from V and 1 base from J, the gap between germline ends came to 16 bases. Germline V gene lookup returns CDR1 MNHEY and CDR2 SVGAGI. The chain's CDR3 is CASSYLGARGYNYGYTF. The DNA of the CDR3 is TGTGCCAGCAGTTACTTGGGGGCCAGAGGTTATAACTATGGCTACACCTTC.

This clonotype was found once. One junction end disagrees with the germline gene, perhaps due to a read error. The V call is TRBV7-8, the J call TRBJ2-4; possibly TRBD1 or TRBD2 for D (5 bases each). Germline CDR1 SGHVS, CDR2 FQNEAQ. The CDR3 has 15 residues. CDR3 DNA sequence: TGTGGCAGCAGCTCGGGGCTGGGAGCCAAAAACATTCAGTACTTC. This codes for CGSSSGLGAKNIQYF.

The table lists this clonotype with a few counts. This chain uses TRBV6-1 with TRBJ2-2; D is undetermined. This CDR3 has 13 residues. Trimming stripped 6 bases from V and 2 bases from J, with 7 bases between. The germline V gene encodes CDR1 MNHNS and CDR2 SASEGT. Here the CDR3 reads CASSEDNTGELFF. The CDR3 region has the DNA TGTGCCAGCAGCGAGGATAACACCGGGGAGCTGTTTTTT.

This clonotype was detected many times. The V and J genes are TRBV27 and TRBJ2-5, with D perhaps given as TRBD1 or TRBD2 (5 bases each). The J call is uncertain, as TRBJ2-7 better fits the DNA end. The CDR3 spans 15 residues. Germline V gene data show CDR1 as MNHEY and CDR2 as SMNVEV (reference sequence). In nucleotides, the CDR3 is TGTGCCAGCAGTTTTGGGGAGCCGGGACGCTACGAGCAGTACTTC. Protein product: CASSFGEPGRYEQYF.

The chain joins TRBV6-1 to TRBJ2-1; D possibly corresponds to TRBD2 (6 bases). The V gene's germline CDR1 is MNHNS and CDR2 SASEGT. Trimming cost V 3 bases and J 4 bases, with 13 bases left between them. The CDR3 sequence is 15 residues long. CDR3 DNA: TGTGCCAGCAGTGAGTCGGCAGGGAGGTACAATGAGCAGTTCTTC. This codes for CASSESAGRYNEQFF.